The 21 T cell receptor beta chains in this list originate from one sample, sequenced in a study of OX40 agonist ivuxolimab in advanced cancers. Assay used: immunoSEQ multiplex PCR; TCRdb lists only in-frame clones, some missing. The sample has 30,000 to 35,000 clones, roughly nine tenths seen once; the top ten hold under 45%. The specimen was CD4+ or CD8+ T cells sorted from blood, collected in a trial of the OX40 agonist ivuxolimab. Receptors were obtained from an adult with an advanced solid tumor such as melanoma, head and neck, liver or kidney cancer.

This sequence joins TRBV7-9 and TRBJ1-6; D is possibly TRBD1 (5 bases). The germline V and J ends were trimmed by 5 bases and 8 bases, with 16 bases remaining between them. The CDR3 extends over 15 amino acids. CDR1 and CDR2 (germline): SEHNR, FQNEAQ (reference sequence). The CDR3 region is CASSLRVDNYSPLHF. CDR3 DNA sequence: TGTGCCAGCAGCCTTAGGGTGGACAACTATTCACCCCTCCACTTT.

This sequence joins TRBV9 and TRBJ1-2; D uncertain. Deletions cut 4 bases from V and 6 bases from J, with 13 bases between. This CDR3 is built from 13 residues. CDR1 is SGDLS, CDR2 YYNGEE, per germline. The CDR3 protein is CASSSRDSHGYTF. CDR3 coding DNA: TGTGCCAGCAGCTCTAGGGATAGCCATGGCTACACCTTC.

CDR3 nucleotides: TGTGCCAGCAGCCCCTCGCGTGCGGGCAGCGACACTGAAGCTTTCTTT. It yields the protein CASSPSRAGSDTEAFF. The rearrangement joins TRBV9 to TRBJ1-1, with unresolved D. The CDR3 spans 16 residues. V lost 4 bases and J 3 bases, leaving 19 bases between the germline ends. Germline loops: CDR1 SGDLS, CDR2 YYNGEE.

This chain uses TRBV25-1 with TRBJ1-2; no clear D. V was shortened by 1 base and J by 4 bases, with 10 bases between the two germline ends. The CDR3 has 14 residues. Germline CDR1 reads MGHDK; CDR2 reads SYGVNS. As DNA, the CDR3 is TGTGCCAGCAGTGAATCCGCGAACCTCTATGGCTACACCTTC. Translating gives CASSESANLYGYTF.

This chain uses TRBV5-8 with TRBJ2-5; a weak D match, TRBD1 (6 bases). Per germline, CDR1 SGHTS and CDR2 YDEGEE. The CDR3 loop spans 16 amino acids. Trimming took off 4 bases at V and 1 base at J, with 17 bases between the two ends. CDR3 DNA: TGTGCCAGCAGCGAACCACAGGGTTCGGGCCAAGAGACCCAGTACTTC. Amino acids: CASSEPQGSGQETQYF.

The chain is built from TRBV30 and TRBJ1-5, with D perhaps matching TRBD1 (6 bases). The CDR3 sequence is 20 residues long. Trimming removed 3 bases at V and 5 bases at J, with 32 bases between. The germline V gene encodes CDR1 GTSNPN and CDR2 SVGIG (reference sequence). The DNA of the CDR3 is TGTGCCTGGAGAGAAGTTGCGGCAGGGGAAGGAATTTCGGAGGATCAGCCCCAGCATTTT. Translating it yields CAWREVAAGEGISEDQPQHF.

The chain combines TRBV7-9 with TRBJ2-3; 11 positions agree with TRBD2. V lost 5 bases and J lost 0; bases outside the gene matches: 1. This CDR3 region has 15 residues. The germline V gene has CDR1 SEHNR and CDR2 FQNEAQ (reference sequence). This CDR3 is CASSRTSGSTDTQYF. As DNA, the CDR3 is TGTGCCAGCAGCCGGACTAGCGGGAGCACAGATACGCAGTATTTT.

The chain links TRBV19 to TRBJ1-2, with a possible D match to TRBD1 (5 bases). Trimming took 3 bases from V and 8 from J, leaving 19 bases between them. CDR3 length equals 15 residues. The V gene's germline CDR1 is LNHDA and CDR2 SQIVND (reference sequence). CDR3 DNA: TGTGCCAGTAGTATCGGTTCGCGGGGGGTAAGAGGCTACACCTTC. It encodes CASSIGSRGVRGYTF.

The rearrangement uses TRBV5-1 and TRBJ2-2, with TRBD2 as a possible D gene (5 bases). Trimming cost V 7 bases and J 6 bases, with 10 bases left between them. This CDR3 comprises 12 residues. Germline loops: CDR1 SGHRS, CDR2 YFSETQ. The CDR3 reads CASQRGAGELFF. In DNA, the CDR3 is TGCGCCAGCCAACGGGGTGCCGGGGAGCTGTTTTTT. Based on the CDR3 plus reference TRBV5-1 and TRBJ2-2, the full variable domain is KAGVTQTPRYLIKTRGQQVTLSCSPISGHRSVSWYQQTPGQGLQFLFEYFSETQRNKGNFPGRFSGRQFSNSRSEMNVSTLELGDSALYLCASQRGAGELFFGEGSRLTVL.

The CDR3 DNA sequence: TGCGCCAGCAGCTTAGGGGACACCTCCTACGAGCAGTACTTC. This codes for CASSLGDTSYEQYF. The V and J genes are TRBV5-1 and TRBJ2-7, with a possible D match to TRBD1 (6 bases). V lost 2 bases and J 0 bases, leaving 9 bases between the germline ends. The CDR3 runs 14 residues. The germline gives CDR1 SGHRS, CDR2 YFSETQ.

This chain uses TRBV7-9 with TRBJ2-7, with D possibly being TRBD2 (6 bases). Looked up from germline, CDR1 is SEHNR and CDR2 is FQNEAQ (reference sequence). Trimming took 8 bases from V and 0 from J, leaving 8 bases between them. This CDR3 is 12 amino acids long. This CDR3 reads CASRGSSYEQYF. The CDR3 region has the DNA TGTGCCAGCCGGGGGAGCTCCTACGAGCAGTACTTC. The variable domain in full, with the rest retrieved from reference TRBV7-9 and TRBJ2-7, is DTGVSQNPRHKITKRGQNVTFRCDPISEHNRLYWYRQTLGQGPEFLTYFQNEAQLEKSRLLSDRFSAERPKGSFSTLEIQRTEQGDSAMYLCASRGSSYEQYFGPGTRLTVT.

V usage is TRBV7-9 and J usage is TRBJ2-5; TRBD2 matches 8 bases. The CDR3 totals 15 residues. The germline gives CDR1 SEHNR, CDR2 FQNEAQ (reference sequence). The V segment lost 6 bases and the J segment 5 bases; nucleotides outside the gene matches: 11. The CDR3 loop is CASRPTTGGQETQYF. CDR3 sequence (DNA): TGTGCCAGCAGGCCTACTACGGGGGGGCAGGAGACCCAGTACTTC.

The chain's CDR3 is CASGNTQYF. Written as DNA, the CDR3 is TGTGCCAGCGGTAATACGCAGTATTTT. The rearrangement uses TRBV6-1 and TRBJ2-3; D unclear. The CDR3 runs to 9 residues. Per germline, CDR1 MNHNS and CDR2 SASEGT. Trimming took off 8 bases at V and 7 bases at J, with 4 bases between the two ends.

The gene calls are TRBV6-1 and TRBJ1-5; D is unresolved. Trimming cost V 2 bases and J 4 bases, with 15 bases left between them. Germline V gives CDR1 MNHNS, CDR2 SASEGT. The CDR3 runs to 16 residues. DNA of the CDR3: TGTGCCAGCAGTGAACCTCACAGAGGGTCTAATCAGCCCCAGCATTTT. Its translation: CASSEPHRGSNQPQHF.

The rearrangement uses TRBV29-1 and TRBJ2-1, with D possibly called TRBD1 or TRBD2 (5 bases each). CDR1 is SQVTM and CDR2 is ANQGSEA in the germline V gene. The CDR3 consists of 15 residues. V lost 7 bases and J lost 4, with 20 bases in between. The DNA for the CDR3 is TGCAGCGCTACCGGGACCCAAGACAAATACAATGAGCAGTTCTTC. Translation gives CSATGTQDKYNEQFF.

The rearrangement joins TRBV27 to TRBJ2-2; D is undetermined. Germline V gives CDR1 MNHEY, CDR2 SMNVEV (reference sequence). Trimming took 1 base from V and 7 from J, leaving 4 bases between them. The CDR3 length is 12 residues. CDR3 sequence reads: CASSLFGGELFF. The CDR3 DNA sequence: TGTGCCAGCAGTTTATTTGGCGGGGAGCTGTTTTTT.

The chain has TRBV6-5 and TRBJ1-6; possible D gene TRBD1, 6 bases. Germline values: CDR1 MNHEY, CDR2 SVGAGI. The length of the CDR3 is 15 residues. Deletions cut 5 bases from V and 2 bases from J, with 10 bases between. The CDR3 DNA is TGTGCCAGCAGTACGGACAGAGCCTATAATTCACCCCTCCACTTT. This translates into CASSTDRAYNSPLHF.

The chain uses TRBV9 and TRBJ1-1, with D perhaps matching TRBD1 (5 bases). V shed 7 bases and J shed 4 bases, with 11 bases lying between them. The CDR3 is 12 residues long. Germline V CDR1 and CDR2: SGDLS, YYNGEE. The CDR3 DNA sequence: TGTGCCAGCCCGCCGGGGCCCACTGAAGCTTTCTTT. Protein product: CASPPGPTEAFF. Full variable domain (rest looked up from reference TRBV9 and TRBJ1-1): DSGVTQTPKHLITATGQRVTLRCSPRSGDLSVYWYQQSLDQGLQFLIQYYNGEERAKGNILERFSAQQFPDLHSELNLSSLELGDSALYFCASPPGPTEAFFGQGTRLTVV.

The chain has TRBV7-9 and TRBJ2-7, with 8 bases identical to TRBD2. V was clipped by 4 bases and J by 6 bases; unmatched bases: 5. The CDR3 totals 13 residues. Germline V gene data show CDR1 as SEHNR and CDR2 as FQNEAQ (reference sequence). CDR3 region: CASSSGTSGEQYF. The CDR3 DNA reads TGTGCCAGCAGCTCCGGGACTAGTGGCGAGCAGTACTTC.

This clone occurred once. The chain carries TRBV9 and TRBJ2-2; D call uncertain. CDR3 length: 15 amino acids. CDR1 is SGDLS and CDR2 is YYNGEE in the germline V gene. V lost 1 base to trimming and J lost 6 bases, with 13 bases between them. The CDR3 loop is CASSVKGRVAGELFF. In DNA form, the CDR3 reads TGTGCCAGCAGCGTAAAGGGAAGGGTTGCCGGGGAGCTGTTTTTT.

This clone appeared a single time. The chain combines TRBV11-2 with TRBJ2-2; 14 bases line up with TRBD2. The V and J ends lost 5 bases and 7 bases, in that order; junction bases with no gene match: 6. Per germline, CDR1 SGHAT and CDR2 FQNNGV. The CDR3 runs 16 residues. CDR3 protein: CASSPPGLAGVGELFF. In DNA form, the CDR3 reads TGTGCCAGCAGCCCCCCGGGACTAGCGGGAGTCGGGGAGCTGTTTTTT. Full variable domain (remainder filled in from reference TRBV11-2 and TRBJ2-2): EAGVAQSPRYKIIEKRQSVAFWCNPISGHATLYWYQQILGQGPKLLIQFQNNGVVDDSQLPKDRFSAERLKGVDSTLKIQPAKLEDSAVYLCASSPPGLAGVGELFFGEGSRLTVL.